This record looks at one T cell receptor beta chain sequence and its context. Authors' methods: Reference gene primer amplification gave nucleated cell count estimates. The method was immunoSEQ multiplex PCR; TCRdb's version includes in-frame clones alone and lacks a portion of them. From that table come the V and J calls and clone size; the DNA was used to work out D and trimming. The sample records fewer than 250,000 clones, about 86% being singletons. CDR3 size: 14 residues. The germline CDR1 and CDR2 sequences are ENHRY and SYGVKD. The V and J ends lost 5 bases and 1 base respectively, with 11 bases between them. The sample comes from a study of blood T cell repertoires in COVID-19.

The sequencing input was peripheral blood. This receptor was obtained from a man in his forties or fifties with active or convalescent COVID-19. The chain combines TRBV10-3 with TRBJ2-5; D perhaps matches TRBD1 (5 bases). The CDR3: CAISTGRLQETQYF. The CDR3 region has the DNA TGTGCCATCAGTACAGGACGGCTCCAAGAGACCCAGTACTTC.